Below, 7 T cell receptor beta chains from the same sample are listed, as sequenced in a study of T cells in narcolepsy. Only in-frame clones appear in the TCRdb table, and some are missing; sequencing was by immunoSEQ multiplex PCR. The table has 25,000 to 35,000 clones, around four fifths seen once; the top ten hold roughly 0.7%. Sequenced input: memory (CD45RA-) CD4+ T cells from blood. The receptors were gathered from a human donor in good health.

This clone has a single count. This chain uses TRBV7-8 with TRBJ1-1; D is possibly TRBD1 (6 bases). This CDR3 comprises 12 residues. V lost 5 bases, J lost 7 bases, and 11 bases lay in between. CDR1 and CDR2 (germline): SGHVS, FQNEAQ. The CDR3 region is CASSKGGFEAFF. CDR3 nucleotide sequence: TGTGCCAGCAGCAAGGGGGGATTTGAAGCTTTCTTT. Based on the CDR3 plus reference TRBV7-8 and TRBJ1-1, the full variable domain is GAGVSQSPRYKVAKRGQDVALRCDPISGHVSLFWYQQALGQGPEFLTYFQNEAQLDKSGLPSDRFFAERPEGSVSTLKIQRTQQEDSAVYLCASSKGGFEAFFGQGTRLTVV.

This rearrangement joins TRBV7-6 to TRBJ2-7; D is undetermined. There are 14 residues in the CDR3. Trimming shortened V by 1 base and J by 0 bases, and 7 bases separated the two germline ends. Germline-derived CDR1 and CDR2 are SGHVS and FNYEAQ. The CDR3 loop is CASSLEPGSYEQYF. As DNA, the CDR3 is TGTGCCAGCAGCTTAGAGCCAGGCTCCTACGAGCAGTACTTC.

The chain is built from TRBV5-1 and TRBJ2-7; TRBD2 aligns across 11 bases. The V segment lost 0 bases and the J segment 5 bases; nucleotides outside the gene matches: 16. There are 19 residues in the CDR3. CDR1 and CDR2 from the germline V gene are SGHRS and YFSETQ. DNA for the CDR3: TGCGCCAGCAGCTTGGTTTCGTTTAGCGGGGGGGCGAATTTCCACGAGCAGTACTTC. This gives the protein CASSLVSFSGGANFHEQYF.

This clone has a single count. The V call is TRBV2, the J call TRBJ2-7; tentative D call: TRBD2 (6 bases). The V and J ends lost 7 bases and 2 bases respectively, with 18 bases between them. The germline gives CDR1 SNHLY, CDR2 FYNNEI. The CDR3 spans 15 residues. The CDR3 nucleotides read TGTGCCAGCATGGACGGGGGACCCCCTACCTACGAGCAGTACGTC. Translation gives CASMDGGPPTYEQYV.

V is TRBV5-1 and J is TRBJ1-1, with D possibly matching TRBD1 (6 bases). Trimming took 4 bases from V and 4 from J, leaving 14 bases between them. Germline values: CDR1 SGHRS, CDR2 YFSETQ. The CDR3 spans 14 residues. The CDR3 here is CASSAQGGGTEAFF. The CDR3 DNA reads as TGCGCCAGCAGCGCACAGGGCGGGGGCACTGAAGCTTTCTTT. Using reference TRBV5-1 and TRBJ1-1 for the parts outside the CDR3, the full variable domain is KAGVTQTPRYLIKTRGQQVTLSCSPISGHRSVSWYQQTPGQGLQFLFEYFSETQRNKGNFPGRFSGRQFSNSRSEMNVSTLELGDSALYLCASSAQGGGTEAFFGQGTRLTVV.

The CDR3 DNA reads as TGTGCCAGCAGTAGGACGGCGCAAGAGACCCAGTACTTC. Residues: CASSRTAQETQYF. V usage is TRBV7-2 and J usage is TRBJ2-5; D unclear. This CDR3 is 13 amino acids long. CDR1 is SGHTA, CDR2 FQGNSA, per germline. The V end was cut by 6 bases, the J end by 2 bases, with 10 bases between.

This chain uses TRBV30 with TRBJ1-6; no reliable D call. Per the germline V gene, CDR1 is GTSNPN and CDR2 is SVGIG (reference sequence). The CDR3 has 13 residues. The V gene lost 2 bases and the J gene lost 5 bases, with 7 bases spanning the gap. The chain's CDR3 is CAWSSGDNSPLHF. CDR3 DNA: TGTGCCTGGAGTTCTGGGGATAATTCACCCCTCCACTTT.